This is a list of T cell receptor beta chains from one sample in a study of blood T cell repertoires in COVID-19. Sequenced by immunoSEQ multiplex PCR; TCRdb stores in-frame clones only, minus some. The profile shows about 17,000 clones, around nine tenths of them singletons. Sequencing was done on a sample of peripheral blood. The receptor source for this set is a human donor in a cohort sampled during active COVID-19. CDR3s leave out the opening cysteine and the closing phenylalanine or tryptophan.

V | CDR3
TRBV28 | ASSFSGNTIY
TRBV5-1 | ASSLISRDQPQH
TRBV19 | ASSPTYSTSGTYEQY
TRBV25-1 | ASSPRGQKLF
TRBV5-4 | ASSPGDRDYNEQF
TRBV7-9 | ASSFLAGGTAEQY
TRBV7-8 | ASTTSGQSSYEQY
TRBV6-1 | ASSEAGLIPSYGYT
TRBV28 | ASSPRGDRGYGYT
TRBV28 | ASSSWTGGNEKLF
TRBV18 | ASSLYQETQY
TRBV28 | ASSPPTGGVRNEQF
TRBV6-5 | ASSQNRGGGYT
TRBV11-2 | ASSPTVGFNTEAF
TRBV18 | ASSPRAGARTQDTQY
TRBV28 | ASSFPGTVYVV
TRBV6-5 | ASRVGTGLTDTQY
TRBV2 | ASSVRVEAF
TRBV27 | ASSLLQESGANVLT
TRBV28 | ASAHPTTSRSYNEQF
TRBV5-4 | ASSSYTGELF
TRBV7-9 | ASSMIGQTINEKLF
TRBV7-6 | ASSLGTGQKLF
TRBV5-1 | ASSRSGQNYEQY
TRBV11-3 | ASSLGQGTYNEQF
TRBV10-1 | ASSDHGRNYNEQF
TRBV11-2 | ASSLERSGNTIY
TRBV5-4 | ASSSGLAGYYNEQF
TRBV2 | ASSGTSGNIEQY
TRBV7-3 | ASSPDRGRNTGELF
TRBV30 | AWSVLGQGHYGYT
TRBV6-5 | ASSRTEAYEQY
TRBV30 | AWSPLIGVYGYT
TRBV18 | ASSPRGGPSTDTQY
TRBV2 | ASSVAGGSYEQY
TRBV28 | ASYRSGRVYGYT
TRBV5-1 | ASSLTVAGGQETQY
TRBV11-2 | ASSWDRYNEQF
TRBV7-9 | ASSLALAGSYNEQF
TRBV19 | ASSISGSYNEQF
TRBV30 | AWSVQEQGAEKLF
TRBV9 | ASSVTSGSNEQF
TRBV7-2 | ASSLDRGIYGYT
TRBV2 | ASSAQGDTQY
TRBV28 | ASSWSPGQIYNEQF
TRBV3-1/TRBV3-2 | ASSQGSRNNSPLH
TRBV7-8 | ASSFGLAVGKNIQY
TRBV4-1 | ASSQETTSGIKETQY
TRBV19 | ASRRQGNTGELF